This TCR beta chain was profiled in a study of post-analysis software for immune sequencing data. Study-level points and caveats: Comparison of patients with controls showed five TRBV segments more frequent in patients, TRBV5-6, TRBV5-1 and TRBV20-1 among them.

The CDR3 length is 15 residues. CDR1 is MRHNA, CDR2 SNTAGT, per germline. Germline trimming cut 4 bases from V and 6 bases from J; bases unmatched to any gene: 9. Presence of unique molecular identifiers characterized the TCR beta cDNA libraries. TCRdb analysed the PCR reads with MiXCR anew, one entry per CDR3 protein. This table holds 400,000 to 500,000 distinct CDR3 sequences, 30% to 40% found once. On this clonotype: Its antigen is as yet unknown.

The receptor comes from a girl aged 2-15 years with multiple sclerosis. The chain combines TRBV6-4 with TRBJ2-1; 7 positions agree with TRBD1. The specimen sequenced was blood. CDR3 in DNA: TGTGCCAGCAGTGGGGGACAGTCAGGGGGCAATGAGCAGTTCTTC. It codes for CASSGGQSGGNEQFF.